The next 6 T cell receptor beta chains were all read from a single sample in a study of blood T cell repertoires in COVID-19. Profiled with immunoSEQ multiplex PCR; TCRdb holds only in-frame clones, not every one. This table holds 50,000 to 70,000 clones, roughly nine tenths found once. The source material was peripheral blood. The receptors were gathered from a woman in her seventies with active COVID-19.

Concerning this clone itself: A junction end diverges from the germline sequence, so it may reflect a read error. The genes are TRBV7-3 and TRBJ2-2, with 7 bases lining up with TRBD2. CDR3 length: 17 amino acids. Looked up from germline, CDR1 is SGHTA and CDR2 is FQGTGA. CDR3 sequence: CASSLTLQTSKAGELFF. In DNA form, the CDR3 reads TGTGCCAGCAGCCTAACGCTCCAGACTAGCAAGGCCGGGGAGCTGTTTTTT.

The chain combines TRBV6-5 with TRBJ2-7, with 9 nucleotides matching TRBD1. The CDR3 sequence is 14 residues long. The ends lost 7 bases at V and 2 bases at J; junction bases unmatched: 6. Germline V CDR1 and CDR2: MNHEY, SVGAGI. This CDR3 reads CASNRQGGTYEQYF. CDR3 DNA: TGTGCCAGCAACCGACAGGGGGGCACCTACGAGCAGTACTTC.

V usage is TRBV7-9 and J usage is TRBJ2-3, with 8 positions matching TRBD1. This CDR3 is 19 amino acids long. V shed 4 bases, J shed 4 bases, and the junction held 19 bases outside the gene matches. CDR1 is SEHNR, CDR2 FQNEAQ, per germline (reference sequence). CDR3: CASSSKGDRYLVPPDTQYF. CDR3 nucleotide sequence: TGTGCCAGCAGCTCCAAGGGGGACAGGTATCTAGTTCCCCCAGATACGCAGTATTTT.

The CDR3 protein is CASLTTLSGELFF. CDR3 coding DNA: TGTGCCAGCCTCACTACCTTGTCCGGGGAGCTGTTTTTT. The rearrangement links TRBV18 to TRBJ2-2; the D is unclear. CDR3 length: 13 residues. Germline CDR1 reads KGHSH; CDR2 reads LQKENI. Trimming stripped 8 bases from V and 6 bases from J, with 13 bases between.

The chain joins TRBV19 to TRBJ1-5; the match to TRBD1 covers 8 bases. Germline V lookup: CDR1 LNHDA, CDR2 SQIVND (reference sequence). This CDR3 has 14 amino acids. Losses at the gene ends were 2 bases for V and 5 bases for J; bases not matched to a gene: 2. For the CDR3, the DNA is TGTGCCAGTAGTATACAGGGGGCGCATCAGCCCCAGCATTTT. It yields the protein CASSIQGAHQPQHF.

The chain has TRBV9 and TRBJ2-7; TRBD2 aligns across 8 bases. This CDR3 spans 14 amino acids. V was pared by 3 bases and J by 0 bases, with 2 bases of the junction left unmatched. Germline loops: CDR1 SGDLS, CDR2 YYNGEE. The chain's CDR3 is CASSGTSNSYEQYF. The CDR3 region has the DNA TGTGCCAGCAGCGGGACTAGCAACTCCTACGAGCAGTACTTC.